This T cell receptor (beta chain) was recovered during a study of CD8 T cells in ankylosing spondylitis. The CDR3 covers 15 residues. Trimming removed 0 bases from V and 8 bases from J, with 16 bases in between. Germline V gene lookup returns CDR1 LGHNA and CDR2 YSLEER. As to this clonotype: Its antigen is unidentified.

Overall study results and limits: According to the report, clones linked to the disease were significantly enriched in matched synovial fluid samples taken from ankylosing spondylitis patients. Several highly homologous variants formed a TCR beta motif that appeared characteristic of ankylosing spondylitis blood. Prior work had noted some motif variants in reactive arthritis blood and synovial fluid.

The TCR beta libraries were generated through quantitative 5'-RACE incorporating molecular barcodes. From the 5' RACE reads, TCRdb called clonotypes with MiXCR, one entry per CDR3 protein. The table records about 33,000 distinct CDR3 sequences, approximately 15% of them present only once. Sequenced: blood. The chain links TRBV4-3 to TRBJ1-2; D is uncertain. This clonotype originated in a male donor with ankylosing spondylitis or in good health (not recorded which). CDR3 sequence reads: CASSQEIAKPVGYTF. The CDR3 DNA sequence: TGCGCCAGCAGCCAAGAAATCGCTAAGCCGGTGGGCTACACCTTC.